The 29 T cell receptor beta chains below come from one sample, sequenced in a study of graft-versus-host responses after intestinal transplantation. Libraries were prepared by immunoSEQ multiplex PCR; TCRdb keeps only in-frame clonotypes and omits some of them. The sample has just over 20,000 clones; about 88% are singletons. Sequenced material: PBMCs, taken 65 to 70 days after intestinal transplantation. These receptors all come from a human patient who received an intestinal transplant, so some T cells may come from the graft donor.

The chain recombines TRBV15 with TRBJ2-7; possible D gene TRBD2, 6 bases. The CDR3 covers 15 residues. V gave up 5 bases and J gave up 4 bases, with 18 bases separating them. Germline lookup yields CDR1 LNHNV and CDR2 YYDKDF (reference sequence). CDR3 sequence: CATSWGRGGFYEQYF. The CDR3 region has the DNA TGTGCCACCAGCTGGGGACGGGGAGGCTTTTACGAGCAGTACTTC.

The chain is built from TRBV13 and TRBJ1-1; the D gene is possibly TRBD1 (5 bases). Germline V gene lookup returns CDR1 PRHDT and CDR2 FYEKMQ (reference sequence). The CDR3 is 14 amino acids. V was pared by 3 bases and J by 0 bases, with 8 bases between. In nucleotides, the CDR3 is TGTGCCAGCAGCTTTGGACACCTGAACACTGAAGCTTTCTTT. This encodes CASSFGHLNTEAFF.

The chain has TRBV14 and TRBJ2-7, with 10 nucleotides matching TRBD2. The CDR3 sequence is 16 residues long. Trimming at V came to 3 bases and at J to 4 bases, leaving 9 bases not matched to a gene. Germline CDR1 reads SGHDN; CDR2 reads FVKESK. As DNA, the CDR3 is TGTGCCAGCAGCCAGGGGCTAGCGGGGGCGACGTACGAGCAGTACTTC. Translated, it gives CASSQGLAGATYEQYF.

Details on this clone: One junction end disagrees with the germline gene, perhaps due to a read error. The V and J genes are TRBV5-1 and TRBJ2-2, with 8 bases matching TRBD2. Germline-derived CDR1 and CDR2 are SGHRS and YFSETQ. The CDR3 length is 14 residues. CDR3: CASATRGGTEELFF. CDR3 sequence (DNA): TGCGCCAGCGCCACCCGGGGGGGGACCGAGGAGCTGTTTTTT.

The V call is TRBV7-2, the J call TRBJ2-7; 13 positions match TRBD2. The germline gives CDR1 SGHTA, CDR2 FQGNSA. With 3 bases clipped from V and 4 bases from J, the junction kept 9 bases outside the gene matches. There are 17 residues in the CDR3. CDR3 sequence (DNA): TGTGCCAGCAGCTTCCTCACTAGCGGGGGGGCCTCATACGAGCAGTACTTC. This encodes CASSFLTSGGASYEQYF.

The chain carries TRBV4-1 and TRBJ1-1; D unresolved. This CDR3 is 14 amino acids long. The germline V and J ends were trimmed by 4 bases and 5 bases, with 14 bases remaining between them. Germline CDR1 reads MGHRA; CDR2 reads YSYEKL. The CDR3 region is CASSRRILGTEAFF. DNA of the CDR3: TGCGCCAGCAGCCGGAGGATTCTCGGAACTGAAGCTTTCTTT.

The genes are TRBV11-2 and TRBJ2-5; 7 bases agree with TRBD1. Germline V gives CDR1 SGHAT, CDR2 FQNNGV. The CDR3 extends over 15 amino acids. Trimming removed 4 bases from V and 5 bases from J; junction bases left unmatched: 10. The CDR3 nucleotides are TGTGCCAGCAGCTCCACAGGGGCAGCCGGGGAGACCCAGTACTTC. It translates to CASSSTGAAGETQYF.

J is TRBJ2-5 and V is TRBV7-9; D is uncertain. The V end was cut by 5 bases, the J end by 4 bases, with 11 bases between. The CDR3 covers 13 residues. Germline values: CDR1 SEHNR, CDR2 FQNEAQ (reference sequence). CDR3: CASSALPGETQYF. The CDR3 DNA sequence: TGTGCCAGCAGCGCCCTTCCGGGAGAGACCCAGTACTTC.

DNA of the CDR3: TGTGCCAGCAGCGATCCTCTAGCTAGCACAGATACGCAGTATTTT. Protein: CASSDPLASTDTQYF. The genes are TRBV11-3 and TRBJ2-3; possibly TRBD2 for D (5 bases). The V gene's germline CDR1 is SGHNT and CDR2 YENEEA. The CDR3 consists of 15 residues. Between the trimmed V and J ends, which lost 5 bases and 0 bases, there was a span of 12 bases.

The gene calls are TRBV27 and TRBJ2-3; D unresolved. Trimming removed 3 bases at V and 1 base at J, with 8 bases between. In germline, CDR1 is MNHEY, CDR2 SMNVEV (reference sequence). The CDR3 length is 14 residues. The CDR3 region is CASSFGGGTDTQYF. The CDR3 nucleotides are TGTGCCAGCAGTTTCGGCGGAGGCACAGATACGCAGTATTTT.

This chain connects TRBV19 to TRBJ1-5; D perhaps matches TRBD1 (6 bases). Germline CDR1 LNHDA, CDR2 SQIVND (reference sequence). Trimming pared 2 bases from V and 2 bases from J, leaving 10 bases between. The CDR3 consists of 15 residues. CDR3 DNA sequence: TGTGCCAGTAGTATAAAGAACAGGGGCAATCAGCCCCAGCATTTT. Its translation is CASSIKNRGNQPQHF.

The V and J genes are TRBV7-6 and TRBJ2-5, with D unclear. The CDR3 consists of 11 residues. V was cut by 5 bases and J by 1 base, with 2 bases left in between. Germline V gene sequence: CDR1 SGHVS, CDR2 FNYEAQ. The CDR3 loop is CASSLQETQYF. As DNA, the CDR3 is TGTGCCAGCAGCCTCCAAGAGACCCAGTACTTC.

The rearrangement joins TRBV7-9 to TRBJ1-1, with D unresolved. CDR1 and CDR2 (germline): SEHNR, FQNEAQ (reference sequence). V shed 7 bases and J shed 6 bases, with 3 bases lying between them. The length of the CDR3 is 9 residues. CDR3 nucleotide sequence: TGTGCCAGCACCCCTGAAGCTTTCTTT. Its translation: CASTPEAFF.

The chain employs TRBV19 and TRBJ1-1; a possible D gene is TRBD1 (5 bases). The CDR3 sequence is 12 residues long. Germline V gene data show CDR1 as LNHDA and CDR2 as SQIVND (reference sequence). The V and J ends lost 7 bases and 0 bases respectively, with 6 bases between them. The DNA of the CDR3 is TGTGCCAGTATGGGGCTGAACACTGAAGCTTTCTTT. It codes for CASMGLNTEAFF.

The chain combines TRBV7-8 with TRBJ2-7; D gene ambiguous. Germline V gene lookup returns CDR1 SGHVS and CDR2 FQNEAQ. V lost 1 base to trimming and J lost 3 bases, with 13 bases between them. The CDR3 has 15 residues. The CDR3 spells CASSLVQREHYEQYF. CDR3 in DNA: TGTGCCAGCAGCTTAGTACAGCGTGAACACTACGAGCAGTACTTC.

The V and J genes are TRBV7-2 and TRBJ1-2, with D perhaps matching TRBD1 (6 bases). Trimming took 4 bases from V and 4 from J, leaving 10 bases between them. Germline assignment: CDR1 SGHTA and CDR2 FQGNSA. The CDR3 covers 13 residues. This CDR3 reads CASSSGQFYGYTF. CDR3 nucleotide sequence: TGTGCCAGCAGCTCTGGACAGTTCTATGGCTACACCTTC. Variable domain in full (rest from reference TRBV7-2 and TRBJ1-2): GAGVSQSPSNKVTEKGKDVELRCDPISGHTALYWYRQSLGQGLEFLIYFQGNSAPDKSGLPSDRFSAERTGGSVSTLTIQRTQQEDSAVYLCASSSGQFYGYTFGSGTRLTVV.

V is TRBV6-5 and J is TRBJ1-1, with D possibly being TRBD1 (5 bases). V lost 7 bases and J lost 0, with 15 bases in between. Germline CDR1 reads MNHEY; CDR2 reads SVGAGI. The CDR3 loop spans 15 amino acids. CDR3 bases: TGTGCCAGCATGTGGGACGTCAATATGAACACTGAAGCTTTCTTT. Its protein product is CASMWDVNMNTEAFF.

The J gene is TRBJ2-7, the V gene TRBV11-2, with D tentatively TRBD1 or TRBD2 (5 bases each). The germline V and J ends were trimmed by 5 bases and 2 bases, with 10 bases remaining between them. Germline CDR1 and CDR2: SGHAT and FQNNGV. CDR3 length: 13 amino acids. CDR3 amino acids: CASSGGTTYEQYF. The CDR3 coding sequence is TGTGCCAGCAGCGGGGGTACGACCTACGAGCAGTACTTC.

This clone occurred once. The V and J genes are TRBV15 and TRBJ1-2; no clear D. CDR1 and CDR2 (germline): LNHNV, YYDKDF (reference sequence). V dropped 3 bases and J dropped 8 bases, with 10 bases sitting between them. This CDR3 region has 12 residues. The CDR3 sequence is CATSSLGVGYTF. The CDR3 DNA sequence: TGTGCCACCAGCAGTCTCGGGGTCGGCTACACCTTC.

This clone has only one observation. The V and J genes are TRBV18 and TRBJ1-2, with 8 nucleotides matching TRBD1. The CDR3 length is 17 residues. Germline assignment: CDR1 KGHSH and CDR2 LQKENI. The V and J ends lost 6 bases and 8 bases, in that order; junction bases with no gene match: 20. CDR3 loop: CASSRLQTGAGGEGYTF. CDR3 nucleotides: TGTGCCAGCTCCCGGCTCCAAACGGGGGCAGGGGGCGAGGGCTACACCTTC.

The V call is TRBV4-1, the J call TRBJ2-7; 11 nucleotides align to TRBD2. The V gene's germline CDR1 is MGHRA and CDR2 YSYEKL. V shed 1 base, J shed 3 bases, and the junction held 2 bases outside the gene matches. The CDR3 sequence is 15 residues long. CDR3 region: CASSQGLAGNYEQYF. The CDR3, as DNA: TGCGCCAGCAGCCAAGGACTAGCGGGAAACTACGAGCAGTACTTC.

This chain uses TRBV20-1 with TRBJ2-3; D is uncertain. The CDR3 is 11 residues long. Germline CDR1 and CDR2: DFQATT and SNEGSKA (reference sequence). The germline V and J ends were trimmed by 6 bases and 5 bases, with 9 bases remaining between them. CDR3 coding DNA: TGCAGTGCCGATCTTGGAGATACGCAGTATTTT. It codes for CSADLGDTQYF.

The V gene is TRBV29-1, the J gene TRBJ2-5; 7 bases line up with TRBD1. The junction had 3 bases not matched to a gene; V was cut back by 4 bases and J by 1 base. There are 13 residues in the CDR3. The germline V gene has CDR1 SQVTM and CDR2 ANQGSEA. The CDR3 sequence is CSVATGAQETQYF. The CDR3 nucleotides read TGCAGCGTTGCAACAGGGGCCCAAGAGACCCAGTACTTC.

The J gene is TRBJ2-3, the V gene TRBV27; perhaps TRBD1 as D (6 bases). The V gene lost 1 base and the J gene lost 2 bases, with 13 bases spanning the gap. This CDR3 comprises 16 residues. Germline values: CDR1 MNHEY, CDR2 SMNVEV (reference sequence). The CDR3 DNA follows: TGTGCCAGCAGTTTATTTTTAGAGGGGGACACAGATACGCAGTATTTT. Translating it yields CASSLFLEGDTDTQYF.

CDR3 protein: CASSLSVSLGTVNRGQAFF. The DNA of the CDR3 is TGTGCCAGCAGTTTATCAGTGAGTCTGGGGACAGTCAACCGAGGCCAAGCTTTCTTT. The V and J genes are TRBV27 and TRBJ1-1; 7 bases agree with TRBD1. The CDR3 consists of 19 residues. V lost 0 bases to trimming and J lost 9 bases; unmatched junction nucleotides: 22. The germline V gene has CDR1 MNHEY and CDR2 SMNVEV (reference sequence).

The chain combines TRBV6-4 with TRBJ1-1, with D possibly being TRBD1 (5 bases). The CDR3 is 13 residues long. Trimming pared 2 bases from V and 9 bases from J, leaving 13 bases between. The germline gives CDR1 MRHNA, CDR2 SNTAGT. The CDR3: CASSDLAWGKAFF. CDR3 in DNA: TGTGCCAGCAGTGACCTAGCTTGGGGGAAAGCTTTCTTT.

Here the CDR3 reads CASRDGAWDGYTF. DNA for the CDR3: TGTGCCAGCAGGGACGGGGCCTGGGATGGCTACACCTTC. V and J are TRBV6-5 and TRBJ1-2, with D tentatively TRBD1 (5 bases). This CDR3 has 13 residues. Per the germline V gene, CDR1 is MNHEY and CDR2 is SVGAGI. Trimming took 6 bases from V and 6 from J, leaving 14 bases between them.

The V call is TRBV7-9, the J call TRBJ2-7; D is tentatively TRBD1 or TRBD2 (5 bases each). Trimming cost V 4 bases and J 4 bases, with 17 bases left between them. Per the germline V gene, CDR1 is SEHNR and CDR2 is FQNEAQ (reference sequence). The CDR3 spans 15 residues. DNA for the CDR3: TGTGCCAGCAGCTCCCCGTCGGGGACCCCATACGAGCAGTACTTC. Protein product: CASSSPSGTPYEQYF.

V is TRBV4-3 and J is TRBJ2-2; 7 bases line up with TRBD2. V dropped 1 base and J dropped 7; count of bases not matched to a gene: 3. This CDR3 comprises 14 residues. Germline CDR1 LGHNA, CDR2 YSLEER. The CDR3 loop reads CASSQAGGHGELFF. DNA for the CDR3: TGCGCCAGCAGCCAAGCGGGGGGTCACGGGGAGCTGTTTTTT.